This T cell receptor (beta chain) was observed in a study of naive and memory T cell subsets. Of note for this clonotype: A much larger clone is a single base away; this may be a read error.

This CDR3 has 11 residues. Per germline, CDR1 SGHTA and CDR2 FQGNSA. Four PCR rounds used nested alpha and beta constant region primers plus the SP2 primer. MiXCR was run by TCRdb on the UMI-ligation and nested PCR reads, yielding one entry per CDR3 protein. Seen here are 25,000 to 30,000 distinct CDR3 sequences, under 6.5% observed once, and the top ten hold around 7.4%. TCR cDNA received a 3' ligated oligonucleotide that carried a UMI. J is TRBJ2-7 and V is TRBV7-2; D remains ambiguous. The sample taken for sequencing was blood. The source of this sequence is an adult in good health. The CDR3 spells CDSSQIYEQYF. The CDR3 nucleotides are TGTGACAGCAGCCAGATCTACGAGCAGTACTTC.